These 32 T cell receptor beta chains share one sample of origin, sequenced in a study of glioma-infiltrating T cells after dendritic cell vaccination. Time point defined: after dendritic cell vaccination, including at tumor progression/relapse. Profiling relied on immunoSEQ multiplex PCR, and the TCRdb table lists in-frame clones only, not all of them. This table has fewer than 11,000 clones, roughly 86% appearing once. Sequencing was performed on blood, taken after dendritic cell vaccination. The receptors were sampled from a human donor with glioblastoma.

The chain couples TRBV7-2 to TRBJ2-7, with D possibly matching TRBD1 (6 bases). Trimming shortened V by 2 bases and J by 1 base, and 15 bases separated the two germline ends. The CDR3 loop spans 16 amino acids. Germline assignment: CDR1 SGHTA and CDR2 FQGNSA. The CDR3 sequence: CASSLSQGGVSYEQYF. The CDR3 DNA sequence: TGTGCCAGCAGCTTATCACAGGGCGGCGTGTCCTACGAGCAGTACTTC.

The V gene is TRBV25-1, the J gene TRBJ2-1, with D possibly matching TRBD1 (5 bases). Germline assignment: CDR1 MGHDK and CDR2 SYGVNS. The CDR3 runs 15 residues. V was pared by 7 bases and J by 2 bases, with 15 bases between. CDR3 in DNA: TGTGCCAGCAACTCCCCCGTAGGGGCCTACAATGAGCAGTTCTTC. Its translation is CASNSPVGAYNEQFF.

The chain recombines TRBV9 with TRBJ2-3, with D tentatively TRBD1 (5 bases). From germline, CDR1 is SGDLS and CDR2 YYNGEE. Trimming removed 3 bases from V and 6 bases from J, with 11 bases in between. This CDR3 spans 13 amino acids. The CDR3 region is CASSARTTDTQYF. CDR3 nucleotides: TGTGCCAGCAGCGCACGGACAACCGATACGCAGTATTTT.

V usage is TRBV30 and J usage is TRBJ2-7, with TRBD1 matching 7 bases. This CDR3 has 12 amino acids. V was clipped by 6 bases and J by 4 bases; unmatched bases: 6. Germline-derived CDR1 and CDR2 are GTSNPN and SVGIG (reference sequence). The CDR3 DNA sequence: TGTGCCTGCACGGACAGGAGGTACGAGCAGTACTTC. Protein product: CACTDRRYEQYF. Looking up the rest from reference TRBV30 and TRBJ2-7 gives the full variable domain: SQTIHQWPATLVQPVGSPLSLECTVEGTSNPNLYWYRQAAGRGLQLLFYSVGIGQISSEVPQNLSASRPQDRQFILSSKKLLLSDSGFYLCACTDRRYEQYFGPGTRLTVT.

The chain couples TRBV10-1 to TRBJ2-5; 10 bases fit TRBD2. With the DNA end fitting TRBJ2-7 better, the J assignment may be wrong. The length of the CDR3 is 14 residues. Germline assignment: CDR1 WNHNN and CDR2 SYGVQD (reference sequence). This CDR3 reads CATKTSGTTYEQYF. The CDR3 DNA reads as TGCGCCACCAAAACTAGCGGGACCACCTACGAGCAGTACTTC.

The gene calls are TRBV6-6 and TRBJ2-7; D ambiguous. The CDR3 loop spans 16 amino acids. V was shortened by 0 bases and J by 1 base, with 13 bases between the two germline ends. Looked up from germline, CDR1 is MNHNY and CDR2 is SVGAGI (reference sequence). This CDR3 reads CASSYSELEQSYEQYF. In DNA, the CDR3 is TGTGCCAGCAGTTACTCGGAATTGGAGCAGTCCTACGAGCAGTACTTC.

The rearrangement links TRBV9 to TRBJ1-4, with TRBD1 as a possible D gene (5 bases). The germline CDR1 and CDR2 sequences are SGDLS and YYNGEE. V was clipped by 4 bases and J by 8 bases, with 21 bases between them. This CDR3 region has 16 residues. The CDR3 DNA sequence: TGTGCCAGCAGCCGAACCGGGGGAACGGTGGGAGAAAAACTGTTTTTT. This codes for CASSRTGGTVGEKLFF. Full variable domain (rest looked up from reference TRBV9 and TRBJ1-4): DSGVTQTPKHLITATGQRVTLRCSPRSGDLSVYWYQQSLDQGLQFLIQYYNGEERAKGNILERFSAQQFPDLHSELNLSSLELGDSALYFCASSRTGGTVGEKLFFGSGTQLSVL.

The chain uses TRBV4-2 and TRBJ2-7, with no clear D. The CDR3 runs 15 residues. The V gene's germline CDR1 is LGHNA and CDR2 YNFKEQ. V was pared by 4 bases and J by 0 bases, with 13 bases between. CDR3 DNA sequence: TGTGCCAGCAGCCGAGAAAGGTGGAGCTCCTACGAGCAGTACTTC. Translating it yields CASSRERWSSYEQYF.

The CDR3 reads CASSGPGDEQYF. The CDR3 DNA follows: TGTGCCAGCAGTGGGCCCGGGGACGAGCAGTACTTC. This chain joins TRBV25-1 and TRBJ2-7; a possible D gene is TRBD2 (5 bases). Germline V lookup: CDR1 MGHDK, CDR2 SYGVNS. This CDR3 region has 12 residues. Trimming took 4 bases from V and 5 from J, leaving 9 bases between them.

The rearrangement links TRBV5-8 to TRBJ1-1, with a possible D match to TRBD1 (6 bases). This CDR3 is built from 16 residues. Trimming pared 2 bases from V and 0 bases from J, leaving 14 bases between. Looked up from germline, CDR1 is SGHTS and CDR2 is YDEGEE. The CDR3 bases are TGTGCCAGCAGCTTTACCCTGGGACAAATGAACACTGAAGCTTTCTTT. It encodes CASSFTLGQMNTEAFF.

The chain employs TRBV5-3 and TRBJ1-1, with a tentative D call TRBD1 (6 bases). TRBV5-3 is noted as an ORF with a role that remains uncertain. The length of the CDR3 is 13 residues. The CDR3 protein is CARRGGSNTEAFF. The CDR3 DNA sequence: TGTGCGAGGCGGGGGGGCTCGAACACTGAAGCTTTCTTT.

The DNA for the CDR3 is TGCGCCAGCAGCCAAGGACGGGACAGATTCACAGATACGCAGTATTTT. Translating it yields CASSQGRDRFTDTQYF. This chain connects TRBV4-3 to TRBJ2-3; 7 bases agree with TRBD1. Germline V gene lookup returns CDR1 LGHNA and CDR2 YSLEER. The ends lost 1 base at V and 2 bases at J; junction bases unmatched: 6. This CDR3 spans 16 amino acids.

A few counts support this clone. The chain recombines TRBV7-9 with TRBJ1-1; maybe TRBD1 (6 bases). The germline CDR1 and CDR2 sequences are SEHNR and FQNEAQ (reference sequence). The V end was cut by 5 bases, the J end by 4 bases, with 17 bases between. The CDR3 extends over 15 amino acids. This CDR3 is CASSLLLGARTEAFF. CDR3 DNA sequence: TGTGCCAGCAGCCTCCTATTGGGGGCGCGCACTGAAGCTTTCTTT.

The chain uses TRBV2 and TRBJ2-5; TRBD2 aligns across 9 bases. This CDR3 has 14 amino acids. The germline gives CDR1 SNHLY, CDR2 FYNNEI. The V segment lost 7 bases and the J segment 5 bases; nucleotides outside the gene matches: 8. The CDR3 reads CASTPREGRETQYF. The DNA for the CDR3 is TGTGCCAGCACCCCGCGGGAGGGCCGGGAGACCCAGTACTTC.

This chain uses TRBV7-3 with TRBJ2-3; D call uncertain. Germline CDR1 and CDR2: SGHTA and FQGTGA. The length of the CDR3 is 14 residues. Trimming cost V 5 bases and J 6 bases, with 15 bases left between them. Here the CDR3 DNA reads TGTGCCAGCAGCCTGCAGTTGGCAGGCGATACGCAGTATTTT. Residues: CASSLQLAGDTQYF.

The CDR3 here is CASSLGGLAGADTQYF. The CDR3 DNA reads TGTGCCAGCAGCTTAGGGGGTCTAGCGGGAGCGGATACGCAGTATTTT. The rearrangement joins TRBV13 to TRBJ2-3; 10 bases line up with TRBD2. This CDR3 contains 16 residues. The germline CDR1 and CDR2 sequences are PRHDT and FYEKMQ (reference sequence). V gave up 0 bases and J gave up 6 bases; unmatched junction bases: 6.

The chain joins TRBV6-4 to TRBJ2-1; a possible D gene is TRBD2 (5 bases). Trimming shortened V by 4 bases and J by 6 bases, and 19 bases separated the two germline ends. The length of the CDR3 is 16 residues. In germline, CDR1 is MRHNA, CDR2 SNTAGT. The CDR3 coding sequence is TGTGCCAGCAGTGCCGACCCCGGGCTAGCTGGCAATGAGCAGTTCTTC. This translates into CASSADPGLAGNEQFF.

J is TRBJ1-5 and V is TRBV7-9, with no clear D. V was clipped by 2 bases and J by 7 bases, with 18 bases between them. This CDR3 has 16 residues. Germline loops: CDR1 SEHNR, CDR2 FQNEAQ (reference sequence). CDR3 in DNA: TGTGCCAGCAGCTTAAGCCGCGGCCTCGTCTGGCAGCCCCAGCATTTT. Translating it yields CASSLSRGLVWQPQHF.

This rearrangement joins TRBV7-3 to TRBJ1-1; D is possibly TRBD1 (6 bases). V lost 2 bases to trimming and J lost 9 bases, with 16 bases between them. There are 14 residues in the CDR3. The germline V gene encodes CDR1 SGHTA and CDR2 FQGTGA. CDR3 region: CASSLDSGVVKAFF. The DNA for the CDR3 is TGTGCCAGCAGCTTAGATTCAGGGGTCGTAAAAGCTTTCTTT.

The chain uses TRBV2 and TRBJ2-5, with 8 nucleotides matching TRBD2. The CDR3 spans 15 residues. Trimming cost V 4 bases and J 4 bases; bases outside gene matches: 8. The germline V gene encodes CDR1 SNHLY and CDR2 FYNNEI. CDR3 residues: CASSVTSGRGETQYF. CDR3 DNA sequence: TGTGCCAGCAGTGTCACTAGCGGACGGGGAGAGACCCAGTACTTC.

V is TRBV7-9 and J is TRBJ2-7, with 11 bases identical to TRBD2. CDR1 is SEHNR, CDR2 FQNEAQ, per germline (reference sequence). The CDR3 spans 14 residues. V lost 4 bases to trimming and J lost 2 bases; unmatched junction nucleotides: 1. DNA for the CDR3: TGTGCCAGCAGCTCTAGCGGGAGGCCCTACGAGCAGTACTTC. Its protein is CASSSSGRPYEQYF.

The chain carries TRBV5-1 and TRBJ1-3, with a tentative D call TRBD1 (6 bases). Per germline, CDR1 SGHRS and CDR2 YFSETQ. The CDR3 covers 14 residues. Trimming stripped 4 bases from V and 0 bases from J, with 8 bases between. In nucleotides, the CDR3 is TGCGCCAGCAGCCCACAGGGCTCTGGAAACACCATATATTTT. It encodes CASSPQGSGNTIYF.

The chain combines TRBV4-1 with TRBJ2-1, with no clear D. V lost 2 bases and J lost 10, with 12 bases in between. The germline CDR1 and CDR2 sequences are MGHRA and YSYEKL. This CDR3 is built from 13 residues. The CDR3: CASSQFPGSEQFF. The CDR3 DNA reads TGCGCCAGCAGCCAATTCCCCGGTTCCGAGCAGTTCTTC.

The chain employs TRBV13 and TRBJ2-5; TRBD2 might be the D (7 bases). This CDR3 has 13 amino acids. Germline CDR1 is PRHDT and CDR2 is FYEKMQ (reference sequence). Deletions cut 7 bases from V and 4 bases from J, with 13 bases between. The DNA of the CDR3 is TGTGCCAGCAAGGGGGGGGGAGGAGAGACCCAGTACTTC. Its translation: CASKGGGGETQYF.

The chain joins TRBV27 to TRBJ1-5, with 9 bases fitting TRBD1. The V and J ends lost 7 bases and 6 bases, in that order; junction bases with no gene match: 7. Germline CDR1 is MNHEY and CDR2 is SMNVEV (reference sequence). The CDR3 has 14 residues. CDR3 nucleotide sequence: TGTGCCAGCAAGGCGACAGGGGGGAGTCAGCCCCAGCATTTT. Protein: CASKATGGSQPQHF.

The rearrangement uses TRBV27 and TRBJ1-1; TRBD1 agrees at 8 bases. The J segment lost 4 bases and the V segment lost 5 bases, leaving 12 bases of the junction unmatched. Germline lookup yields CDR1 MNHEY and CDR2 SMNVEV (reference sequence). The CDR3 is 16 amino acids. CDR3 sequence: CASSPTGGRVTTEAFF. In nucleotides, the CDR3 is TGTGCCAGCAGTCCCACAGGGGGTCGGGTGACCACTGAAGCTTTCTTT.

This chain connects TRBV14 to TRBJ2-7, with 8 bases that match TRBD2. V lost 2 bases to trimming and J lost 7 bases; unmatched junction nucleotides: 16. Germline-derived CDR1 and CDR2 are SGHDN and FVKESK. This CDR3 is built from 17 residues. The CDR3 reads CASSQLFPKAGAEEQYF. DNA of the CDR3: TGTGCCAGCAGCCAACTTTTTCCGAAAGCGGGAGCTGAGGAGCAGTACTTC.

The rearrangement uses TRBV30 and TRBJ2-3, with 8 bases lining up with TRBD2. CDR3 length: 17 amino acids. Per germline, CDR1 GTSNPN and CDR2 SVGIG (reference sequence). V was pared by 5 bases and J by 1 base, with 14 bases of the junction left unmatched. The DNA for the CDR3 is TGTGCCTGGGGGATGGTGTCGGGAGGGTTGGGCACAGATACGCAGTATTTT. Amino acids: CAWGMVSGGLGTDTQYF.

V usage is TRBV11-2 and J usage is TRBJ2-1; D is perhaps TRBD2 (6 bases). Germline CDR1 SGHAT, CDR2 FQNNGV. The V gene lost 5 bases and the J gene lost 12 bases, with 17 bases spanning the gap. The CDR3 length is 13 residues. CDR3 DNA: TGTGCCAGCAGCGGGGACTCCACGATCGGGCAGTTCTTC. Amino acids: CASSGDSTIGQFF.

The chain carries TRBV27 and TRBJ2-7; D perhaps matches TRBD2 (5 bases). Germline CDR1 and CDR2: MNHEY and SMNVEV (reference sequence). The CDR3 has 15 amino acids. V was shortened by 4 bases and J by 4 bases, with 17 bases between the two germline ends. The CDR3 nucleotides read TGTGCCAGCAGTTCCCGGGCTTCGGGGTGGTACGAGCAGTACTTC. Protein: CASSSRASGWYEQYF.

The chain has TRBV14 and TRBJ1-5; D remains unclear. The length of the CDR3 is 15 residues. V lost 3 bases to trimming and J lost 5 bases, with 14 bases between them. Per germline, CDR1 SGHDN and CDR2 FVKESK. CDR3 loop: CASSQRTVGYQPQHF. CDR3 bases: TGTGCCAGCAGCCAGCGGACTGTAGGGTATCAGCCCCAGCATTTT.

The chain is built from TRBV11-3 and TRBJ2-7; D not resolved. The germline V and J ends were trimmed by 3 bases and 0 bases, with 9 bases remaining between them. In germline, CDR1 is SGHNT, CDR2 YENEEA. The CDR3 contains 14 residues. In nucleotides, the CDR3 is TGTGCCAGCAGCTTTGACGCAGGCTCCTACGAGCAGTACTTC. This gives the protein CASSFDAGSYEQYF.